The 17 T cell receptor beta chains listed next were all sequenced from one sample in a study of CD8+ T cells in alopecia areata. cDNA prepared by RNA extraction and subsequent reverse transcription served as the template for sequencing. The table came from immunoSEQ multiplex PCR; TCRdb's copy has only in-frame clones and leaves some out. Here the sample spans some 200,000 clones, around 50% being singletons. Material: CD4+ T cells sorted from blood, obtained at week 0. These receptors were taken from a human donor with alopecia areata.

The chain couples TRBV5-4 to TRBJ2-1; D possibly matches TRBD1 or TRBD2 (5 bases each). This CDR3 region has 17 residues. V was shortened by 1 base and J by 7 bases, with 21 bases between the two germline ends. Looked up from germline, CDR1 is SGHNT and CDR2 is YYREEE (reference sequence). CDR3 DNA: TGTGCCAGCAGCTTGCCGCTACCGGGACCTCGGACGAATGAGCAGTTCTTC. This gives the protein CASSLPLPGPRTNEQFF. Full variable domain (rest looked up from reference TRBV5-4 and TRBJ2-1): ETGVTQSPTHLIKTRGQQVTLRCSSQSGHNTVSWYQQALGQGPQFIFQYYREEENGRGNFPPRFSGLQFPNYSSELNVNALELDDSALYLCASSLPLPGPRTNEQFFGPGTRLTVL.

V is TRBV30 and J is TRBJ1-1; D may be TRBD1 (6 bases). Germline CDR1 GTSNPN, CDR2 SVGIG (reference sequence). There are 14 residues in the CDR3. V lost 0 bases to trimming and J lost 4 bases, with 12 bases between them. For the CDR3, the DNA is TGTGCCTGGAGTGTACCAGGGACACTCACTGAAGCTTTCTTT. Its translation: CAWSVPGTLTEAFF.

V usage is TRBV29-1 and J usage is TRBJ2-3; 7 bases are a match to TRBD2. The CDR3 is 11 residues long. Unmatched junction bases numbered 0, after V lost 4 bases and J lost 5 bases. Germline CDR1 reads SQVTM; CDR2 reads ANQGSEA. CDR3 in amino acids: CSVGGGDTQYF. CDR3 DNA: TGCAGCGTTGGGGGGGGAGATACGCAGTATTTT.

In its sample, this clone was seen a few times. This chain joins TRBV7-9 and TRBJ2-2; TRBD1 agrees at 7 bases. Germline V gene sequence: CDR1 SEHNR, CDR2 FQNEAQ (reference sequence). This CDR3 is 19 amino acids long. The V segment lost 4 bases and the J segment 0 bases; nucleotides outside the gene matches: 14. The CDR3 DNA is TGTGCCAGCAGCTCCCGGGACAGAGGGCCGGCTTCGAACACCGGGGAGCTGTTTTTT. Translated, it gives CASSSRDRGPASNTGELFF.

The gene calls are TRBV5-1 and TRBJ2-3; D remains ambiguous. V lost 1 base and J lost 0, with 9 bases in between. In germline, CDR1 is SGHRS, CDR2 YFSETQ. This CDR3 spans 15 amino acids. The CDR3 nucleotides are TGCGCCAGCAGCTTGTATCAGGAGAGCACAGATACGCAGTATTTT. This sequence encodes CASSLYQESTDTQYF.

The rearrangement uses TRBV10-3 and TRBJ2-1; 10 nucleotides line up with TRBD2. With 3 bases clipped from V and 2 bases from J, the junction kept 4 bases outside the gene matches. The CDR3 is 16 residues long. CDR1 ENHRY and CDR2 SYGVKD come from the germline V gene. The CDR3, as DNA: TGTGCCATCAGTGAAGGTAGCGGGGGGACCTACAATGAGCAGTTCTTC. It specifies CAISEGSGGTYNEQFF.

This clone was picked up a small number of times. The CDR3 is CASSYQRATNEKLFF. The CDR3 coding sequence is TGTGCCAGCAGCTACCAACGGGCAACTAATGAAAAACTGTTTTTT. The chain carries TRBV14 and TRBJ1-4, with D unresolved. CDR3 size: 15 residues. The germline gives CDR1 SGHDN, CDR2 FVKESK. Trimming stripped 5 bases from V and 0 bases from J, with 10 bases between.

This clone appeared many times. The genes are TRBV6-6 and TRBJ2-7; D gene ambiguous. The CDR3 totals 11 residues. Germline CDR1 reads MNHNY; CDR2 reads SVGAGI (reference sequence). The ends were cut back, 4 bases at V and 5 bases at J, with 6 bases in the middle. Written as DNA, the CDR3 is TGTGCCAGCAGTTTAGGCGACGAGCAGTACTTC. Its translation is CASSLGDEQYF.

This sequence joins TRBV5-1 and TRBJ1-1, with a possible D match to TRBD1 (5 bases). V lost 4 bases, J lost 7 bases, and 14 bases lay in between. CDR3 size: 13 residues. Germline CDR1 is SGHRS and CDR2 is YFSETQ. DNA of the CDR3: TGCGCCAGCAGCCCCCTATGGGACGGTGAAGCTTTCTTT. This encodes CASSPLWDGEAFF.

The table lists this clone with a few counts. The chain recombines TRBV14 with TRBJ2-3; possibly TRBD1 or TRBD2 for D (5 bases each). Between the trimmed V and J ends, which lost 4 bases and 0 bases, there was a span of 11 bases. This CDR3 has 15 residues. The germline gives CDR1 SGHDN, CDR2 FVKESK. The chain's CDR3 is CASSPRGASTDTQYF. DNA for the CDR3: TGTGCCAGCAGCCCGAGGGGTGCCAGCACAGATACGCAGTATTTT.

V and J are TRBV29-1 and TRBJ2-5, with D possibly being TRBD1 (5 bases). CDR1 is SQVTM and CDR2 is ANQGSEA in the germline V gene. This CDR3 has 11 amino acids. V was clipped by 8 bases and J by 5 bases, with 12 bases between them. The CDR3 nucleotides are TGCAGCTCCAGGACAATGGAGACCCAGTACTTC. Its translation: CSSRTMETQYF.

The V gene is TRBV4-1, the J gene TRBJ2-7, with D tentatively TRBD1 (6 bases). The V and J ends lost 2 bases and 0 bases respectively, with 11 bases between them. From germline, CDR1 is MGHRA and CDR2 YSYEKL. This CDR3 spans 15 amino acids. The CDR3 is CASSQPQGSSYEQYF. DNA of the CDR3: TGCGCCAGCAGCCAACCACAGGGATCCTCCTACGAGCAGTACTTC.

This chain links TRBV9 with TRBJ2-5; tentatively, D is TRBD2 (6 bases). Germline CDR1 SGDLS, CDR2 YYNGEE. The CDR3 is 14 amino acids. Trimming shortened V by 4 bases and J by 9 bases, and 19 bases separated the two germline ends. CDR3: CASSSLTRREPQYF. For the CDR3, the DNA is TGTGCCAGCAGCTCCTTGACTAGGAGGGAACCCCAGTACTTC. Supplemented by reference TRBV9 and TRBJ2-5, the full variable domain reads DSGVTQTPKHLITATGQRVTLRCSPRSGDLSVYWYQQSLDQGLQFLIQYYNGEERAKGNILERFSAQQFPDLHSELNLSSLELGDSALYFCASSSLTRREPQYFGPGTRLLVL.

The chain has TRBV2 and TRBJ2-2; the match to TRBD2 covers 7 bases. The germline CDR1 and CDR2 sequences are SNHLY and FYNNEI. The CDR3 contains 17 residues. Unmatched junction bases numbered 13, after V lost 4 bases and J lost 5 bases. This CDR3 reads CASSVASSGNPTGELFF. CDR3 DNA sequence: TGTGCCAGCAGTGTAGCCTCTAGCGGCAACCCTACCGGGGAGCTGTTTTTT.

The CDR3 sequence is CAWSLQENTEAFF. In nucleotides, the CDR3 is TGTGCCTGGAGCCTACAGGAGAACACTGAAGCTTTCTTT. This rearrangement joins TRBV30 to TRBJ1-1; maybe TRBD1 (5 bases). The CDR3 is made up of 13 amino acids. The V end was cut by 3 bases, the J end by 1 base, with 9 bases between. Germline lookup yields CDR1 GTSNPN and CDR2 SVGIG (reference sequence).

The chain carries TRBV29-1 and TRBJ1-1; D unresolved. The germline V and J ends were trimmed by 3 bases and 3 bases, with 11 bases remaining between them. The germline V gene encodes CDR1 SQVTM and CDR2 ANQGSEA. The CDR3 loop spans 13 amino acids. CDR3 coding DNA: TGCAGCGTTGATGATGTGATTTACACTGAAGCTTTCTTT. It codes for CSVDDVIYTEAFF.

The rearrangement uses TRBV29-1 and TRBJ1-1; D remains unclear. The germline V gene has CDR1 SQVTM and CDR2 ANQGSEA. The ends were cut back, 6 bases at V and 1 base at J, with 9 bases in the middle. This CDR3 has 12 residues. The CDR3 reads CSVRPPNTEAFF. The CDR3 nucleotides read TGCAGCGTCCGACCGCCGAACACTGAAGCTTTCTTT.